This T cell receptor beta chain appears in the sequencing data of a study of cytomegalovirus exposure and HLA in healthy donors. 60 Vbeta and 13 Jbeta primers were used in PCR. Produced via immunoSEQ multiplex PCR; TCRdb's table is partial and in-frame only. Of 110,000 to 150,000 clones in the sample, about three quarters were seen once. The source material was PBMCs. This receptor was taken from a male donor in good health and CMV-seropositive.

This CDR3 is CATSVDRSYEQYF. The CDR3 DNA reads TGTGCCACCAGCGTCGACAGATCCTACGAGCAGTACTTC. J is TRBJ2-7 and V is TRBV15; D might be TRBD1 (5 bases). The CDR3 covers 13 residues. The V gene lost 5 bases and the J gene lost 1 base, with 9 bases spanning the gap. Germline CDR1 is LNHNV and CDR2 is YYDKDF (reference sequence).